This T cell receptor (beta chain) stems from a study of blood T cell repertoires in COVID-19. The protocol was immunoSEQ multiplex PCR, while the TCRdb copy is restricted to in-frame clones and leaves out a portion. There are 50,000 to 70,000 clones in the sample; more than 75% occur only once, and about 20% lies in the top ten. The V gene end was trimmed by 9 bases and the J gene end by 0 bases; junction bases not matched to a gene: 7. Germline CDR1 LNHDA, CDR2 SQIVND (reference sequence). This CDR3 is built from 15 residues. The chain couples TRBV19 to TRBJ1-2; the match to TRBD1 covers 10 bases. Sequences were obtained from peripheral blood. The TCR comes from a man aged 50 to 60 with active or convalescent COVID-19. CDR3: CASQPGTGANYGYTF. The CDR3, as DNA: TGTGCCAGCCAACCAGGGACAGGGGCTAACTATGGCTACACCTTC.